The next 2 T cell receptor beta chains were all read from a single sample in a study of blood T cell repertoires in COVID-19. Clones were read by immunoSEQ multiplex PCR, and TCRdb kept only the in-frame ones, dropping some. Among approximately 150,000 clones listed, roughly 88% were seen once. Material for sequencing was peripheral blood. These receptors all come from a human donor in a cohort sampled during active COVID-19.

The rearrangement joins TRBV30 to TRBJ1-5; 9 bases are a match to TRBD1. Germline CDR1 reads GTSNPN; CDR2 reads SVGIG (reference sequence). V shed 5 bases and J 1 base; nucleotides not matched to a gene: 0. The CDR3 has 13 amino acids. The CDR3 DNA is TGTGCCTGGGACAGGGGGAGCAATCAGCCCCAGCATTTT. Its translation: CAWDRGSNQPQHF.

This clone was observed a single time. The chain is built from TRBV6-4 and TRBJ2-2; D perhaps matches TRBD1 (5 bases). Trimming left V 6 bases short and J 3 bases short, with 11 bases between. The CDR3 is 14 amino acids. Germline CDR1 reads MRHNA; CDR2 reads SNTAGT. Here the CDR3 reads CASSPGAYTGELFF. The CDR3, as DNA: TGTGCCAGCAGCCCTGGGGCCTACACCGGGGAGCTGTTTTTT.